This entry features one TCR beta chain sequence. The antigen is not known. This specimen comes from a study of T cells in localized non-small cell lung cancer. Whole-study results and caveats: Median around 54 top-100 tumor clones were shared with paired adjacent lung. The study linked higher blood T cell density to longer overall survival. Sequencing involved a lone tumor region, leaving heterogeneity possible. Adjacent uninvolved lung had the highest clonality, suggesting focused antigen responses.

Germline trimming cut 1 base from V and 3 bases from J; bases unmatched to any gene: 3. The germline V gene has CDR1 SGHNT and CDR2 YYREEE (reference sequence). The CDR3 is 15 residues long. TCRdb keeps only in-frame clones here, not all; method: immunoSEQ multiplex PCR. Here the sample spans roughly 36,000 clones, about 90% being singletons. The source material was PBMCs, sampled before any cancer treatment. The J gene is TRBJ2-2, the V gene TRBV5-4; 7 bases fit TRBD1. This clonotype was sampled from a man aged 35 to 70 with stage II lung adenocarcinoma. DNA of the CDR3: TGTGCCAGCAGCTTGAGGCAGGGGGACACCGGGGAGCTGTTTTTT. Translation gives CASSLRQGDTGELFF.